This T cell receptor (beta chain) stems from a study of cytomegalovirus exposure and HLA in healthy donors. Study results and limitations: Several of the most significant clusters were apparently associated with common viral pathogens in a later analysis.

Primers included in the PCR were 60 Vbeta and 13 Jbeta primers. Produced via immunoSEQ multiplex PCR; TCRdb's table is partial and in-frame only. This sample carries 210,000 or so clones, 77% of them seen once, and the ten largest clones take 2% to 2.5%. The sample holds a few counts of this clone. Its antigen is not known. Sequenced input: PBMCs. The TCR was taken from a woman in her twenties or thirties in good health and CMV-seropositive.

The CDR3 region is CASSLVGAKNSPLHF. CDR3 in DNA: TGTGCCAGCAGCTTAGTGGGGGCGAAGAATTCACCCCTCCACTTT. The V call is TRBV7-3, the J call TRBJ1-6; weak D call: TRBD1 (6 bases). Germline V CDR1 and CDR2: SGHTA, FQGTGA. CDR3 size: 15 residues. V was shortened by 2 bases and J by 7 bases, with 12 bases between the two germline ends.